This record covers a single TCR beta chain. What it binds is not known. This entry belongs to a study of T cell responses to AZD1222 COVID-19 vaccine. Germline V lookup: CDR1 SGHTS, CDR2 YDEGEE. The junction had 8 bases not matched to a gene; V was cut back by 0 bases and J by 6 bases. The CDR3 extends over 16 amino acids. Findings and limits, study-wide: The donor group comprised mostly white British people and more females; the analysis possibly underestimated clonal diversity.

The assay was immunoSEQ multiplex PCR, and TCRdb's table has in-frame clones only and misses some. The profile shows approximately 90,000 clones, 90% of them singletons. This sequence joins TRBV5-8 and TRBJ1-4; 7 bases match TRBD1. Specimen: peripheral blood, collected on day 0 of AZD1222 vaccination. The TCR originated in an adult in good health. The CDR3, as DNA: TGTGCCAGCAGCTTGGCCGGGGGACAGACCTATGAAAAACTGTTTTTT. It yields the protein CASSLAGGQTYEKLFF.